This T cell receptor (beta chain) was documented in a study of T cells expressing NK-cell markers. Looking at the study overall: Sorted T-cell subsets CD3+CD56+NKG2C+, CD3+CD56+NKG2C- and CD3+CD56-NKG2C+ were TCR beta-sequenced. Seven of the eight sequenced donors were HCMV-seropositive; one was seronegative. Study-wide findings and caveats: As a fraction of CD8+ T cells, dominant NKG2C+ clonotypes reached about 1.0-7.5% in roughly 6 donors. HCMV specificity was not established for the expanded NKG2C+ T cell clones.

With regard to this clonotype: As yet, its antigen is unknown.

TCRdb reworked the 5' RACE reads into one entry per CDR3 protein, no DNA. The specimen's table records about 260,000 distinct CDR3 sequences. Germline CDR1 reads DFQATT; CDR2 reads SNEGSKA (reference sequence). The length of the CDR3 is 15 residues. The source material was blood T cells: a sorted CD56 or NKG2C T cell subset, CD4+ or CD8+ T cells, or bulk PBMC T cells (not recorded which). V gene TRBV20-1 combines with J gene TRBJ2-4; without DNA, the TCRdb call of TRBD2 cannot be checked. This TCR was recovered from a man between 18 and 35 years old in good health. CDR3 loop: CSATPITSGSNIQYF.